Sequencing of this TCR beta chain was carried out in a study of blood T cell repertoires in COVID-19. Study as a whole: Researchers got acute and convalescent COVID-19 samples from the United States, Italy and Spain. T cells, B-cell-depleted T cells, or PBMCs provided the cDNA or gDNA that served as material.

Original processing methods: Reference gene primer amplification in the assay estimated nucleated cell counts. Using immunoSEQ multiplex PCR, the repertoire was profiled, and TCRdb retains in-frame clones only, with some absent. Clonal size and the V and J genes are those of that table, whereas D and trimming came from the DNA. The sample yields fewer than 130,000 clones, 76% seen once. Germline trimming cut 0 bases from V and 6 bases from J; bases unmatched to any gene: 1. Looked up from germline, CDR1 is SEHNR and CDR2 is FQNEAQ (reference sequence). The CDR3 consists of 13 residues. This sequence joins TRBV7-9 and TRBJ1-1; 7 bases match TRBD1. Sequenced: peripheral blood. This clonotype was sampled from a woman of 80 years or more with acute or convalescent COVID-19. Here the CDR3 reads CASSLATGAEAFF. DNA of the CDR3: TGTGCCAGCAGCTTAGCCACAGGGGCTGAAGCTTTCTTT.